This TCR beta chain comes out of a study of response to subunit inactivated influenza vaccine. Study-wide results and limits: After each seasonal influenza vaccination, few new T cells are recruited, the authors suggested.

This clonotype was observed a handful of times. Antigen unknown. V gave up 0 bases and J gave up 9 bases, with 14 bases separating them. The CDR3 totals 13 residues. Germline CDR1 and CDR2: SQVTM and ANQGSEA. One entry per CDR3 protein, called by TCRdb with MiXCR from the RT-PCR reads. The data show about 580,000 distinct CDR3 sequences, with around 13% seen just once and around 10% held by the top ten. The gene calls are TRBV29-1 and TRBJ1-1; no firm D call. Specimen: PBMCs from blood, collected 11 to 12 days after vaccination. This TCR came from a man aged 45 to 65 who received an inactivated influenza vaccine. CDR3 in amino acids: CSVEDLGGRQAFF. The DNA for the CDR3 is TGCAGCGTTGAAGATCTCGGCGGCCGTCAAGCTTTCTTT.